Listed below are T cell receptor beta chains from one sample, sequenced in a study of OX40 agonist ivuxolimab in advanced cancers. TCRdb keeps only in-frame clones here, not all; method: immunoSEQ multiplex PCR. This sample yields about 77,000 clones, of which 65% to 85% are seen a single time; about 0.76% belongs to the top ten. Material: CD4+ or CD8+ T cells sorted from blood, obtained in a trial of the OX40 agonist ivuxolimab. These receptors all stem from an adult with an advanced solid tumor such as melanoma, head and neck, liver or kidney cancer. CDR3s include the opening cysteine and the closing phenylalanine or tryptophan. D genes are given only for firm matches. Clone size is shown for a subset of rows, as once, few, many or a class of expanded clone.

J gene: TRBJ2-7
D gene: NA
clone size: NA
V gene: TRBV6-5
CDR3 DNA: TGTGCCACCACAGGATTGGACGCGAATCGCGAGCAGTACTTC
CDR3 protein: CATTGLDANREQYF

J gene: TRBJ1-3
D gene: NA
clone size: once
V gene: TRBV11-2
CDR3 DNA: TGTGCCAGCAGCCGCGGGAGTGCTGGAAACACCATATATTTT
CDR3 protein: CASSRGSAGNTIYF

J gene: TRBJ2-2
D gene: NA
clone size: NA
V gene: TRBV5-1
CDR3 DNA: TGCGCCAGCAGACCGGAGACCGGGGAGCTGTTTTTT
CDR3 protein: CASRPETGELFF

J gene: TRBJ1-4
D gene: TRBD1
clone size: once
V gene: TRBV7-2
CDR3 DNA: TGTGCCAGCAGCCAACGGACAGGGGGAAGTGAAAAACTGTTTTTT
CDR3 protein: CASSQRTGGSEKLFF

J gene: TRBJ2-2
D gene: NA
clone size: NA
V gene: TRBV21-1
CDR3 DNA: TGTGCCAGCAGCAAAGTGGATTGGGGTGACACCGGGGAGCTGTTTTTT
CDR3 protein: CASSKVDWGDTGELFF

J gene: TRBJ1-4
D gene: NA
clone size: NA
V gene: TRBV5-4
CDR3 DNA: TGTGCCAGCAGCTTCGCAGGGGTCGAAAAACTGTTTTTT
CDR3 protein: CASSFAGVEKLFF

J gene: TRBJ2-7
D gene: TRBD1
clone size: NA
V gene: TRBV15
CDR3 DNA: TGTGCCACCAGCAGAGATACCGACAGGGGCGAGCAGTACTTC
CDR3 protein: CATSRDTDRGEQYF

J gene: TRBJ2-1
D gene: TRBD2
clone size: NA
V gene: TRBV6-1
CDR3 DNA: TGTGCCAGCAGGGCGGGACTAGCGGGAGTTGATGAGCAGTTCTTC
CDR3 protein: CASRAGLAGVDEQFF

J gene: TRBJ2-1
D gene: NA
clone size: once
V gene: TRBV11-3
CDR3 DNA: TGTGCCAGCAGCTTAGTGGGTACCTACAATGAGCAGTTCTTC
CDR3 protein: CASSLVGTYNEQFF

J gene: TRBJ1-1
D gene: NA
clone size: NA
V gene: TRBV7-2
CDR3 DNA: TGTGCCAGCAGCTTTTCCCCGAACACTGAAGCTTTCTTT
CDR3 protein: CASSFSPNTEAFF

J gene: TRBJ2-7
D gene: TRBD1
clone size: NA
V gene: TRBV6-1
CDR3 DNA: TGTGCCAGCAATTGGGACAGATCCTACGAGCAGTACTTC
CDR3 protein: CASNWDRSYEQYF

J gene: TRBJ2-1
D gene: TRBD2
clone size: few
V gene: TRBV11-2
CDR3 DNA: TGTGCCAGCAGCCAGAGCGGGAGTATCAACAATGAGCAGTTCTTC
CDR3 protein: CASSQSGSINNEQFF

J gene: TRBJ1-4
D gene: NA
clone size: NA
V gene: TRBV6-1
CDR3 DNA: TGTGCCAGCAGGCAACAGGGTGCGACTAATGAAAAACTGTTTTTT
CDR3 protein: CASRQQGATNEKLFF

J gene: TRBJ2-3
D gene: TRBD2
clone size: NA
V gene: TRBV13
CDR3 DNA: TGTGCCAGCAGCTTCCACGGGGGGGCAGGGGATACGCAGTATTTT
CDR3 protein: CASSFHGGAGDTQYF

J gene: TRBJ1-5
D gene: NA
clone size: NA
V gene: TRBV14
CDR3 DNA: TGTGCCAGCAGCCAAGTTTCCGTTGGCAATCAGCCCCAGCATTTT
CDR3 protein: CASSQVSVGNQPQHF

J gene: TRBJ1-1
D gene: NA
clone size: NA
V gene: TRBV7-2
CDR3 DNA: TGTGCCAGCAGCTCGACCTCAGGGACTGAAGCTTTCTTT
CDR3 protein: CASSSTSGTEAFF

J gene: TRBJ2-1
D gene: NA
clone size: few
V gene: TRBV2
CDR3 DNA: TGTGCCAGCAGTGACGGACAATACAATGAGCAGTTCTTC
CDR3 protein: CASSDGQYNEQFF

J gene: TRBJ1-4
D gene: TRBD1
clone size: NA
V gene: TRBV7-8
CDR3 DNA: TGTGCCAGCAGCTTAGGACAGGGAAAACTGTTTTTT
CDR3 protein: CASSLGQGKLFF

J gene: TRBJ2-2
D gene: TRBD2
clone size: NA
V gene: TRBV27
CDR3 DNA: TGTGCCACTAAGGGTCTTTGGACTAGCGGCCCCCCCGGGGAGCTGTTTTTT
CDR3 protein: CATKGLWTSGPPGELFF

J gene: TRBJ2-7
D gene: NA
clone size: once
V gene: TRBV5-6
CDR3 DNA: TGTGCCAGCAGCTTGTTTGGGCAGGCCTACGAGCAGTACTTC
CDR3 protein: CASSLFGQAYEQYF

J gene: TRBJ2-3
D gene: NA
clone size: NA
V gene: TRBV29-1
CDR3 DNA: TGCAGCGTTGAAGGGAAAAGATCAGATACGCAGTATTTT
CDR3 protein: CSVEGKRSDTQYF

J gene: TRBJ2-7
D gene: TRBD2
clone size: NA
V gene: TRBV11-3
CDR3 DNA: TGTGCCAGCAGCTCCCCTCTGGGGCTAGCGGGGGGGTTCGAGCAGTACTTC
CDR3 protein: CASSSPLGLAGGFEQYF